This TCR beta chain was found in a study of glioma-infiltrating T cells after dendritic cell vaccination. The overall study: Patients received autologous tumor lysate-pulsed dendritic cell vaccination between 2003 and 2012. Monocyte-derived dendritic cells, cultured less than 8 days with IL-4 and GM-CSF, were pulsed with autologous tumor lysate.

CDR3 length: 12 residues. The V end lost 3 bases, the J end lost 9 bases, and 12 bases lay between the germline ends. Looked up from germline, CDR1 is SGHTA and CDR2 is FQGNSA. Patients had residual fresh-frozen tumor tissue and more than two years of survival data. Produced via immunoSEQ multiplex PCR; TCRdb's table is partial and in-frame only. The sample lists around 90,000 clones; roughly three quarters were seen once. This TCR was recovered from a human donor with glioblastoma. Sequencing used blood, obtained before dendritic cell vaccination. The genes are TRBV7-2 and TRBJ2-7; a possible D gene is TRBD2 (5 bases). The CDR3 reads CASSFRRHGQYF. DNA for the CDR3: TGTGCCAGCAGCTTTAGGAGGCACGGGCAGTACTTC. Full variable domain (outside the CDR3, taken from reference TRBV7-2 and TRBJ2-7): GAGVSQSPSNKVTEKGKDVELRCDPISGHTALYWYRQSLGQGLEFLIYFQGNSAPDKSGLPSDRFSAERTGGSVSTLTIQRTQQEDSAVYLCASSFRRHGQYFGPGTRLTVT.